A selection of T cell receptor beta chains follows, all from one sample in a study of OX40 agonist ivuxolimab in advanced cancers. The table came from immunoSEQ multiplex PCR; TCRdb's copy has only in-frame clones and leaves some out. Found here are 25,000 to 30,000 clones, approximately 80% of them singletons; the top ten hold roughly 11%. The sequencing here drew on CD4+ or CD8+ T cells sorted from blood, taken in a trial of the OX40 agonist ivuxolimab. These receptors all come from an adult with an advanced solid tumor such as melanoma, head and neck, liver or kidney cancer. CDR3s include the opening cysteine and the closing phenylalanine or tryptophan. Each record gives: clone size, J gene, D gene, V gene, CDR3 protein, CDR3 DNA. D genes are given only for firm matches. Clone size is given for some rows only: seen once, a few or many times, or a class if the clone is expanded.

>.|TRBJ1-2|.|TRBV4-3
CASSQWQGGYGYTF
TGCGCCAGCAGCCAATGGCAGGGCGGCTATGGCTACACCTTC
>.|TRBJ1-2|.|TRBV29-1
CSVSGGANLSYTF
TGCAGCGTCTCGGGGGGGGCCAACCTCAGCTACACCTTC
>.|TRBJ1-4|.|TRBV7-9
CASSPGGELFF
TGTGCCAGCAGCCCCGGGGGGGAACTGTTTTTT
>.|TRBJ2-7|.|TRBV4-3
CASSQEQGLTEQYF
TGCGCCAGCAGCCAAGAGCAGGGACTTACCGAGCAGTACTTC
>medium-sized|TRBJ2-3|.|TRBV9
CASSVEGDSGDTQYF
TGTGCCAGCAGCGTAGAGGGGGATAGTGGAGATACGCAGTATTTT
>.|TRBJ1-4|.|TRBV6-1
CASSRTSETEKLFF
TGTGCCAGCAGCCGGACATCCGAGACTGAAAAACTGTTTTTT
>.|TRBJ2-2|TRBD1|TRBV7-9
CASSPRQGARVGELFF
TGTGCCAGCAGCCCCAGACAGGGGGCGCGCGTCGGGGAGCTGTTTTTT
>.|TRBJ2-7|.|TRBV4-3
CASSQGGGPTYEQYF
TGCGCCAGCAGCCAAGGCGGGGGCCCTACCTACGAGCAGTACTTC
>medium-sized|TRBJ2-7|.|TRBV19
CASSIGAGTFYEQYF
TGTGCCAGTAGTATAGGTGCCGGGACTTTCTACGAGCAGTACTTC
>.|TRBJ1-1|.|TRBV29-1
CSVSGLDMNTEAFF
TGCAGCGTTTCCGGACTCGACATGAACACTGAAGCTTTCTTT
>.|TRBJ1-1|.|TRBV5-3
CASSYGGQAEAFF
TGTGCCAGCAGCTACGGGGGGCAGGCTGAAGCTTTCTTT
>once|TRBJ2-7|TRBD2|TRBV19
CASSPSGGTYEQYF
TGTGCCAGTAGTCCCAGCGGGGGGACGTACGAGCAGTACTTC
>.|TRBJ1-2|TRBD1|TRBV9
CASSVGDSYGYTF
TGTGCCAGCAGCGTAGGGGACAGCTATGGCTACACCTTC
>.|TRBJ2-1|.|TRBV7-3
CASSSGDEQFF
TGTGCCAGCAGTTCAGGGGACGAGCAGTTCTTC
>.|TRBJ2-1|TRBD2|TRBV4-3
CASSQGTSGGAAYNEQFF
TGCGCCAGCAGCCAAGGTACTAGCGGGGGGGCCGCCTACAATGAGCAGTTCTTC
>once|TRBJ2-2|TRBD1|TRBV5-6
CASSSSWGQGETGELFF
TGTGCCAGCAGCTCCTCCTGGGGACAGGGCGAGACCGGGGAGCTGTTTTTT
>few|TRBJ1-2|.|TRBV4-3
CASSQEFIGAYGYTF
TGCGCCAGCAGCCAAGAATTTATCGGGGCCTATGGCTACACCTTC
>.|TRBJ2-1|.|TRBV2
CASTGAPGASSYNEQFF
TGTGCCAGCACTGGGGCTCCGGGGGCTAGCTCCTACAATGAGCAGTTCTTC
>few|TRBJ1-2|TRBD1|TRBV19
CASTPGTGSYGYTF
TGTGCCAGTACTCCCGGGACAGGGTCCTATGGCTACACCTTC
>.|TRBJ1-1|.|TRBV4-3
CASSQDSGNTEAFF
TGCGCCAGCAGCCAAGATTCGGGTAACACTGAAGCTTTCTTT
>.|TRBJ2-2|.|TRBV6-5
CASSYSSPGELFF
TGTGCCAGCAGTTACTCAAGCCCCGGGGAGCTGTTTTTT
>.|TRBJ2-3|TRBD1|TRBV5-8
CASSGVGQGGPTLDTQYF
TGTGCCAGCAGCGGCGTGGGACAGGGGGGCCCGACCTTAGATACGCAGTATTTT
>.|TRBJ1-1|.|TRBV4-1
CASQRGATAFF
TGCGCCAGCCAGAGAGGGGCAACCGCTTTCTTT
>.|TRBJ2-1|TRBD2|TRBV7-8
CASSNERGGLNEQFF
TGTGCCAGCAGCAACGAGCGGGGGGGCCTAAATGAGCAGTTCTTC
>.|TRBJ2-1|TRBD2|TRBV4-3
CASSQDASGVDREQFF
TGCGCCAGCAGCCAAGACGCTAGCGGGGTCGACAGGGAGCAGTTCTTC
>once|TRBJ2-2|.|TRBV5-4
CASGGATGELFF
TGTGCCAGCGGGGGGGCTACCGGGGAGCTGTTTTTT
>.|TRBJ2-2|.|TRBV5-5
CASTPAGSNTGELFF
TGTGCCAGCACCCCGGCAGGGTCGAACACCGGGGAGCTGTTTTTT
>.|TRBJ1-6|.|TRBV11-3
CASSLGDNSPLHF
TGTGCCAGCAGCTTAGGGGATAATTCACCCCTCCACTTT
>.|TRBJ2-7|TRBD2|TRBV9
CASSVSSGDYEQYF
TGTGCCAGCAGCGTCTCTAGCGGGGACTACGAGCAGTACTTC
>.|TRBJ2-5|TRBD1|TRBV7-9
CASSLGQGAGLSPQETQYF
TGTGCCAGCAGCTTAGGGCAGGGGGCCGGACTTTCACCTCAAGAGACCCAGTACTTC
>.|TRBJ1-1|.|TRBV9
CASSLGTANTEAFF
TGTGCCAGCAGCTTAGGAACAGCGAACACTGAAGCTTTCTTT
>.|TRBJ1-2|.|TRBV11-2
CASSLDLAGGYTF
TGTGCCAGCAGCTTAGATTTGGCGGGCGGCTACACCTTC
>once|TRBJ1-3|.|TRBV4-3
CASSQVAGSGNTIYF
TGCGCCAGCAGCCAAGTCGCTGGGTCTGGAAACACCATATATTTT
>.|TRBJ2-1|.|TRBV5-4
CASTRIGGGPDNEQFF
TGTGCCAGCACCAGAATAGGGGGGGGGCCAGACAATGAGCAGTTCTTC
>.|TRBJ2-1|.|TRBV29-1
CSVDRDFGGDEQFF
TGCAGCGTTGATAGGGACTTCGGGGGCGATGAGCAGTTCTTC
>once|TRBJ2-1|.|TRBV6-1
CASSEDPGQGFYNEQFF
TGTGCCAGCAGTGAAGACCCAGGGCAGGGGTTCTACAATGAGCAGTTCTTC
>.|TRBJ1-4|.|TRBV7-6
CASSLEGGWASTNEKLFF
TGTGCCAGCAGCTTAGAGGGGGGCTGGGCCTCAACTAATGAAAAACTGTTTTTT
>few|TRBJ1-3|.|TRBV5-4
CASSFGGIENTIYF
TGTGCCAGCAGCTTTGGGGGGATCGAAAACACCATATATTTT
>.|TRBJ2-1|.|TRBV6-1
CASDWGDNEQFF
TGTGCCAGCGACTGGGGGGACAATGAGCAGTTCTTC
>.|TRBJ2-7|TRBD1|TRBV4-1
CASSLLRDRAYEQYF
TGCGCCAGCAGCCTCCTCCGGGACAGGGCCTACGAGCAGTACTTC
>.|TRBJ2-1|TRBD1|TRBV19
CASSIDTSGTGTNEQFF
TGTGCCAGTAGTATAGACACCTCCGGGACAGGTACCAATGAGCAGTTCTTC
>few|TRBJ2-7|.|TRBV11-1
CASSWFGLSAEQYF
TGTGCCAGCAGCTGGTTCGGACTGTCTGCCGAGCAGTACTTC
>.|TRBJ2-7|.|TRBV7-6
CASSSDDTYEQYF
TGTGCCAGCAGTTCGGACGATACCTACGAGCAGTACTTC
>few|TRBJ2-2|.|TRBV4-3
CASSPYKGARGTNTGELFF
TGCGCCAGCAGCCCTTATAAGGGGGCGCGGGGGACGAACACCGGGGAGCTGTTTTTT
>.|TRBJ1-6|TRBD1|TRBV7-2
CASGGTGLNSPLHF
TGTGCCAGCGGAGGGACAGGGTTAAATTCACCCCTCCACTTT
>.|TRBJ1-1|.|TRBV6-5
CASSYRPSTEAFF
TGTGCCAGCAGTTACAGGCCGAGCACTGAAGCTTTCTTT
>.|TRBJ2-3|TRBD1|TRBV19
CASSIVGTGGTDTQYF
TGTGCCAGTAGTATAGTTGGGACAGGGGGCACAGATACGCAGTATTTT